This TCR beta chain was captured by sequencing in a study of blood T cell repertoires in COVID-19. Study as a whole: Sites across the United States, Italy and Spain contributed samples from acute and convalescent COVID-19. Sample material is recorded as cDNA or gDNA derived from T cells, B-cell-depleted T cells, or PBMCs.

Individuals aged about 18 to 95 years were recruited from some 26 US areas. Using immunoSEQ multiplex PCR, the repertoire was profiled, and TCRdb retains in-frame clones only, with some absent. The table includes some 370,000 clones, under 85% detected once. The CDR3 totals 13 residues. The germline V gene has CDR1 SGHNT and CDR2 YENEEA. The germline V and J ends were trimmed by 6 bases and 5 bases, with 12 bases remaining between them. Sequenced material: PBMCs or T cells enriched from blood (not recorded which). The origin of this receptor is a woman aged 45 to 65 who had recovered from COVID-19. This chain joins TRBV11-3 and TRBJ2-3, with D uncertain. CDR3 nucleotides: TGTGCCAGCAGTGGCGGAGTGGGAGATACGCAGTATTTT. Its protein product is CASSGGVGDTQYF.